Detailed here is one T cell receptor (beta chain). Original data processing: By means of reference gene primer amplification, nucleated cell counts were estimated. Data came from immunoSEQ multiplex PCR; TCRdb stores just in-frame clones and leaves some out. That table is the source of V, J and clone size, and D and trimming were worked out from the DNA. The sample yields roughly 150,000 clones, around 84% seen once. This record comes from a study of blood T cell repertoires in COVID-19. On the study more broadly: Samples came from the United States, Italy and Spain, spanning acute and convalescent COVID-19.

The V gene end was trimmed by 5 bases and the J gene end by 5 bases; junction bases not matched to a gene: 6. There are 15 residues in the CDR3. Germline CDR1 is SGHAT and CDR2 is FQNNGV. This receptor was identified in a human donor in a cohort sampled during active COVID-19. The specimen sequenced was peripheral blood. The chain has TRBV11-2 and TRBJ2-1, with 10 bases aligning to TRBD2. This chain's CDR3 is CASSLGLAEDNEQFF. The CDR3 DNA reads TGTGCCAGCAGCCTCGGACTAGCGGAGGACAATGAGCAGTTCTTC.